Listed below are T cell receptor beta chains from one sample, sequenced in a study of beta chain features in type 1 diabetes. Repertoires were generated with immunoSEQ multiplex PCR, while TCRdb's copy carries only in-frame clones and drops some. The table lists approximately 340,000 clones, more than 12% of them singletons. Sequencing was carried out using naive CD4+ T cells from blood. All receptors derive from a young woman in good health. CDR3s include the opening cysteine and the closing phenylalanine or tryptophan. Each record gives: J gene, CDR3 length, clone size, D gene, V gene, CDR3 DNA, CDR3 protein. D genes are given only for firm matches. Not every row has a clone size; where given, it reads once, few, many or a size class.

TRBJ2-3 | 17 | few | NA | TRBV4-2 | TGTGCCAGCAGCCCACCACTCGGGAACGAGGGCACAGATACGCAGTATTTT | CASSPPLGNEGTDTQYF
TRBJ2-7 | 13 | few | TRBD2 | TRBV6-5 | TGTGCCAGCAGCCCTCCGGGGGGCTACGAGCAGTACTTC | CASSPPGGYEQYF
TRBJ2-7 | 15 | few | NA | TRBV28 | TGTGCCAGCAGTTCGCCCGGGACATACTCCTACGAGCAGTACTTC | CASSSPGTYSYEQYF
TRBJ2-7 | 15 | few | NA | TRBV10-3 | TGTGCCATCAGTGGAACTAGCAGCTACTCCTACGAGCAGTACTTC | CAISGTSSYSYEQYF
TRBJ2-1 | 15 | NA | TRBD2 | TRBV4-1 | TGCGCCAGCAGCCGGACTAGCGGCTTCTACAATGAGCAGTTCTTC | CASSRTSGFYNEQFF
TRBJ1-1 | 15 | few | TRBD1 | TRBV9 | TGTGCCAGCAGCGCCCTTCGGGACAGGAACACTGAAGCTTTCTTT | CASSALRDRNTEAFF
TRBJ2-3 | 13 | NA | TRBD2 | TRBV29-1 | TGCAGCGTTAGCGGGAGGTTTGGAGATACGCAGTATTTT | CSVSGRFGDTQYF
TRBJ2-3 | 15 | NA | NA | TRBV5-1 | TGCGCCAGCAGCTTGACAGGTAGAAGCACAGATACGCAGTATTTT | CASSLTGRSTDTQYF
TRBJ2-3 | 14 | few | TRBD2 | TRBV4-1 | TGCGCCAGCAGCCACCTACTAGCGGCAGATACGCAGTATTTT | CASSHLLAADTQYF
TRBJ1-2 | 13 | NA | NA | TRBV5-1 | TGCGCCAGCAGCTTGGACGGGATCGATGGCTACACCTTC | CASSLDGIDGYTF
TRBJ1-2 | 15 | few | TRBD1 | TRBV5-1 | TGCGCCAGCAGCACCGGACAGGGCTTATGGTATGGCTACACCTTC | CASSTGQGLWYGYTF
TRBJ1-5 | 13 | few | NA | TRBV9 | TGTGCCAGCAGCGTCTCCCTTAATCAGCCCCAGCATTTT | CASSVSLNQPQHF
TRBJ2-1 | 13 | few | NA | TRBV21-1 | TGTGCCAGCAGGACAGGGAGTCCGGGTGAGCAGTTCTTC | CASRTGSPGEQFF
TRBJ2-1 | 11 | few | NA | TRBV20-1 | TGCAGTGCCAGGCCAGATCATGAGCAGTTCTTC | CSARPDHEQFF
TRBJ1-5 | 13 | few | NA | TRBV7-2 | TGTGCCAGCAGTTCTCAAGACAGACAGCCCCAGCATTTT | CASSSQDRQPQHF
TRBJ1-2 | 15 | few | NA | TRBV28 | TGTGCCAGCACCCGAAGTGACAGGAATACGTATGGCTACACCTTC | CASTRSDRNTYGYTF
TRBJ2-5 | 15 | NA | TRBD1 | TRBV2 | TGTGCCAGCAGACGACAGGGGACGAGCCAAGAGACCCAGTACTTC | CASRRQGTSQETQYF
TRBJ2-4 | 15 | few | TRBD2 | TRBV25-1 | TGTGCCAGCAGTGATAGCGGGAGAGCCAAAAACATTCAGTACTTC | CASSDSGRAKNIQYF
TRBJ2-7 | 15 | NA | TRBD2 | TRBV7-9 | TGTGCCAGCAGCCTACGGACTAGCGGGAGCAACGAGCAGTACTTC | CASSLRTSGSNEQYF
TRBJ2-7 | 15 | NA | TRBD1 | TRBV6-5 | TGTGCCAGCAGTTACTCACAGGGGAGTCCCTACGAGCAGTACTTC | CASSYSQGSPYEQYF
TRBJ2-5 | 15 | NA | TRBD2 | TRBV18 | TGTGCCAGCTCACCAGGACTAGCGGGAGGAGAGACCCAGTACTTC | CASSPGLAGGETQYF
TRBJ2-6 | 15 | few | NA | TRBV6-5 | TGTGCCAGCAGTAACACAGGGACTGGGGCCAACGTCCTGACTTTC | CASSNTGTGANVLTF
TRBJ2-4 | 17 | few | TRBD2 | TRBV5-4 | TGTGCCAGCACCCCCTATGGGAGGGGCTTAGCCAAAAACATTCAGTACTTC | CASTPYGRGLAKNIQYF
TRBJ1-2 | 13 | NA | NA | TRBV7-2 | TGTGCCAGCAGCCAGGGAATCAACTATGGCTACACCTTC | CASSQGINYGYTF
TRBJ2-7 | 15 | NA | TRBD1 | TRBV2 | TGTGCCAGCAACAACGACAGGGCGTATTCCTACGAGCAGTACTTC | CASNNDRAYSYEQYF
TRBJ2-7 | 11 | NA | NA | TRBV29-1 | TGCAGCGCCCGGTTTTACTACGAGCAGTACTTC | CSARFYYEQYF
TRBJ2-5 | 14 | few | TRBD2 | TRBV7-8 | TGTGCCAGCAGCGTTAGGGAGGGTCAAGAGACCCAGTACTTC | CASSVREGQETQYF
TRBJ2-1 | 14 | NA | NA | TRBV6-5 | TGTGCCAGCAGTTACAGGGGTTCCTACAATGAGCAGTTCTTC | CASSYRGSYNEQFF
TRBJ2-7 | 11 | NA | TRBD1 | TRBV20-1 | TGCAGTGCTAGAGGACAGGGCGAGCAGTACTTC | CSARGQGEQYF
TRBJ2-2 | 12 | few | NA | TRBV7-9 | TGTGCCAGCAGTCGGACAGCCGGGGAGCTGTTTTTT | CASSRTAGELFF
TRBJ2-2 | 16 | NA | TRBD2 | TRBV30 | TGTGCCTGTGGGACTAGCGGGCGACGGGACACCGGGGAGCTGTTTTTT | CACGTSGRRDTGELFF
TRBJ2-4 | 14 | NA | NA | TRBV6-5 | TGTGCCAGCAGTCCGACTAGGGCGGGGAACATTCAGTACTTC | CASSPTRAGNIQYF
TRBJ2-5 | 11 | NA | NA | TRBV30 | TGTGCCTGGGCCATCGGAGAGACCCAGTACTTC | CAWAIGETQYF
TRBJ2-3 | 15 | few | TRBD2 | TRBV28 | TGTGCCAGCAGTTCGGGACTAGCGGGGATAGATACGCAGTATTTT | CASSSGLAGIDTQYF
TRBJ2-1 | 15 | NA | TRBD2 | TRBV11-3 | TGTGCCAGCAGCTTATTGGCTAGCGGGTACAATGAGCAGTTCTTC | CASSLLASGYNEQFF
TRBJ1-5 | 16 | NA | NA | TRBV15 | TGTGCCACCAGCAGAGATCGGGCAGGGTCGGAGCAGCCCCAGCATTTT | CATSRDRAGSEQPQHF
TRBJ2-7 | 17 | few | TRBD1 | TRBV15 | TGTGCCACCAGCAGAGATAGGCCGGGGACAGGGTATTTCGAGCAGTACTTC | CATSRDRPGTGYFEQYF
TRBJ1-1 | 14 | NA | NA | TRBV2 | TGTGCCAGCAGTACCCACAGGGTTAACACTGAAGCTTTCTTT | CASSTHRVNTEAFF
TRBJ2-3 | 14 | NA | NA | TRBV28 | TGTGCCAGCAGTTTTACGGGATCCCCAGATACGCAGTATTTT | CASSFTGSPDTQYF
TRBJ1-5 | 12 | few | NA | TRBV30 | TGTGCCTGGAGTTCCCCAGTTCAGCCCCAGCATTTT | CAWSSPVQPQHF
TRBJ2-1 | 14 | few | NA | TRBV28 | TGTGCCAGCAGTTCACAGGGTAGTGTGAATGAGCAGTTCTTC | CASSSQGSVNEQFF